These 32 T cell receptor beta chains share one sample of origin, sequenced in a study of cytomegalovirus exposure and HLA in healthy donors. The PCR ran on 60 Vbeta and 13 Jbeta primers. Data came from immunoSEQ multiplex PCR; TCRdb stores just in-frame clones and leaves some out. In the table there are around 200,000 clones, 77% of which are singletons. Sequenced input: PBMCs. The receptors were sampled from a woman in her sixties or seventies in good health and CMV-seropositive.

In DNA, the CDR3 is TGTGCAAGATCTAGGGACAGATCCTATGGCTACACCTTC. It is translated as CARSRDRSYGYTF. The chain couples TRBV30 to TRBJ1-2; 7 bases are a match to TRBD1. Germline CDR1 is GTSNPN and CDR2 is SVGIG (reference sequence). CDR3 length: 13 amino acids.

The chain recombines TRBV13 with TRBJ2-3, with 11 nucleotides matching TRBD2. This CDR3 contains 16 residues. Germline trimming cut 5 bases from V and 3 bases from J; bases unmatched to any gene: 7. The germline V gene encodes CDR1 PRHDT and CDR2 FYEKMQ (reference sequence). CDR3 in DNA: TGTGCCAGCAGCCCTGGGACTAGCGGACCTACAGATACGCAGTATTTT. Amino acids: CASSPGTSGPTDTQYF.

The genes are TRBV28 and TRBJ1-3, with D possibly matching TRBD1 (5 bases). Between the trimmed V and J ends, which lost 6 bases and 4 bases, there was a span of 16 bases. Germline lookup yields CDR1 MDHEN and CDR2 SYDVKM. The CDR3 runs 15 residues. The chain's CDR3 is CASSDPGRGGNTIYF. CDR3 in DNA: TGTGCCAGCAGCGATCCAGGGCGCGGAGGAAACACCATATATTTT.

This chain links TRBV18 with TRBJ1-4, with TRBD1 matching over 9 bases. The CDR3 has 15 residues. Per the germline V gene, CDR1 is KGHSH and CDR2 is LQKENI. After removal of 6 bases from V and 7 bases from J, the junction contained 9 bases not matched to a gene. The CDR3 is CASSLNRGPSEKLFF. The CDR3 DNA reads TGTGCCAGCTCTCTTAACAGGGGGCCTAGTGAAAAACTGTTTTTT.

This sequence joins TRBV7-6 and TRBJ1-2, with 9 bases that match TRBD1. The V and J ends lost 4 bases and 10 bases, in that order; junction bases with no gene match: 4. This CDR3 has 12 amino acids. Germline V gene data show CDR1 as SGHVS and CDR2 as FNYEAQ. CDR3 sequence (DNA): TGTGCCAGCAGCTCCACAGGGGGCACCTACACCTTC. Translated: CASSSTGGTYTF.

The chain links TRBV15 to TRBJ1-5; D gene uncertain. V dropped 1 base and J dropped 0 bases, with 13 bases sitting between them. The CDR3 extends over 17 amino acids. CDR1 LNHNV and CDR2 YYDKDF come from the germline V gene (reference sequence). The CDR3 sequence: CATSRVKAVSSNQPQHF. In DNA, the CDR3 is TGTGCCACCAGCAGAGTTAAGGCGGTATCTAGCAATCAGCCCCAGCATTTT. The whole variable domain, filled in from reference TRBV15 and TRBJ1-5, reads DAMVIQNPRYQVTQFGKPVTLSCSQTLNHNVMYWYQQKSSQAPKLLFHYYDKDFNNEADTPDNFQSRRPNTSFCFLDIRSPGLGDTAMYLCATSRVKAVSSNQPQHFGDGTRLSIL.

This clone was observed once. V usage is TRBV27 and J usage is TRBJ2-3; TRBD2 matches 7 bases. CDR1 is MNHEY, CDR2 SMNVEV, per germline (reference sequence). J was trimmed by 7 bases and V by 4 bases; bases with no gene match: 8. CDR3 length: 14 amino acids. CDR3 nucleotide sequence: TGTGCCAGCAGTTGGGAGGGCGTTGGGTATACGCAGTATTTT. Protein product: CASSWEGVGYTQYF.

To note about this clone: The junction does not match germline at one end; this may be a read error. The rearrangement uses TRBV5-6 and TRBJ2-5; TRBD2 matches 11 bases. The CDR3 has 13 residues. CDR1 is SGHDT, CDR2 YYEEEE, per germline. CDR3 sequence (DNA): TGTGCCAGCAGCTTGGTACCTAGCGGGAGGCCGCACTTC. This codes for CASSLVPSGRPHF.

The chain links TRBV11-2 to TRBJ2-5; a possible D gene is TRBD2 (6 bases). The J call is doubtful: the DNA matches TRBJ2-7 better. The germline V gene encodes CDR1 SGHAT and CDR2 FQNNGV. This CDR3 contains 12 residues. CDR3 loop: CASSTRGYEQYF. DNA of the CDR3: TGTGCCAGCAGCACCCGGGGGTACGAGCAGTACTTC.

This clone was recorded only once. The gene calls are TRBV16 and TRBJ1-2; D call uncertain. Trimming removed 3 bases at V and 6 bases at J, with 11 bases between. The length of the CDR3 is 13 residues. Germline V gene data show CDR1 as KGHSY and CDR2 as FQNENV. CDR3: CASSHSVGDGYTF. As DNA, the CDR3 is TGTGCCAGCAGCCACTCAGTGGGAGATGGCTACACCTTC. The variable domain in full, completed from reference TRBV16 and TRBJ1-2, reads GEEVAQTPKHLVRGEGQKAKLYCAPIKGHSYVFWYQQVLKNEFKFLISFQNENVFDETGMPKERFSAKCLPNSPCSLEIQATKLEDSAVYFCASSHSVGDGYTFGSGTRLTVV.

The table lists this clone with a few counts. The genes are TRBV18 and TRBJ1-1; 11 bases are shared with TRBD1. The V gene's germline CDR1 is KGHSH and CDR2 LQKENI. V shed 3 bases and J 2 bases; nucleotides not matched to a gene: 2. The CDR3 has 15 amino acids. CDR3 nucleotides: TGTGCCAGCTCACCGGACAGGGGGCGTAACACTGAAGCTTTCTTT. As protein: CASSPDRGRNTEAFF.

The chain couples TRBV30 to TRBJ1-3; D is perhaps TRBD1 (6 bases). The V end was cut by 2 bases, the J end by 7 bases, with 12 bases between. This CDR3 is built from 13 residues. From germline, CDR1 is GTSNPN and CDR2 SVGIG (reference sequence). This CDR3 reads CAWSLNQGNTIYF. CDR3 nucleotides: TGTGCCTGGAGTTTAAACCAGGGGAACACCATATATTTT.

CDR3 nucleotides: TGTGCCAGCAGCCTAGAGGGACAGGGAAACACTGAAGCTTTCTTT. Residues: CASSLEGQGNTEAFF. The V and J genes are TRBV9 and TRBJ1-1, with 9 bases that match TRBD1. The CDR3 has 15 residues. J gave up 2 bases and V 4 bases, and 6 bases lay outside the gene matches. Germline V gene lookup returns CDR1 SGDLS and CDR2 YYNGEE.

Written as DNA, the CDR3 is TGTGCCAGCAGGGGCCACAGCTACAATCAGCCCCAGCATTTT. The encoded protein is CASRGHSYNQPQHF. V usage is TRBV28 and J usage is TRBJ1-5; no firm D call. The ends were cut back, 6 bases at V and 3 bases at J, with 12 bases in the middle. This CDR3 is built from 14 residues. CDR1 and CDR2 (germline): MDHEN, SYDVKM. Supplemented by reference TRBV28 and TRBJ1-5, the full variable domain reads DVKVTQSSRYLVKRTGEKVFLECVQDMDHENMFWYRQDPGLGLRLIYFSYDVKMKEKGDIPEGYSVSREKKERFSLILESASTNQTSMYLCASRGHSYNQPQHFGDGTRLSIL.

The chain combines TRBV7-8 with TRBJ1-5; 7 bases align to TRBD1. Trimming took 5 bases from V and 2 from J; bases not matched to a gene: 12. The germline gives CDR1 SGHVS, CDR2 FQNEAQ. The CDR3 contains 17 residues. DNA of the CDR3: TGTGCCAGCAGCCCTCAACAGGGGTTGGATGGCAATCAGCCCCAGCATTTT. Its protein is CASSPQQGLDGNQPQHF.

This clone came up once. V usage is TRBV2 and J usage is TRBJ2-4; TRBD1 might be the D (6 bases). This CDR3 spans 17 amino acids. Germline V gives CDR1 SNHLY, CDR2 FYNNEI. V was trimmed by 8 bases and J by 3 bases, leaving 23 bases between them. The CDR3 here is CASWGQGAPFDKNIQYF. CDR3 nucleotides: TGTGCCAGCTGGGGGCAAGGGGCGCCTTTCGACAAAAACATTCAGTACTTC.

This sequence joins TRBV4-3 and TRBJ2-1; a possible D gene is TRBD2 (6 bases). Germline assignment: CDR1 LGHNA and CDR2 YSLEER. The CDR3 sequence is 15 residues long. With 5 bases removed from V and 4 bases from J, the gap between germline ends came to 15 bases. In nucleotides, the CDR3 is TGCGCCAGCAGCTATAACCCTGGGACTTACAATGAGCAGTTCTTC. Protein: CASSYNPGTYNEQFF.

The rearrangement joins TRBV10-3 to TRBJ1-2, with a possible D match to TRBD1 (5 bases). The V end lost 10 bases, the J end lost 7 bases, and 13 bases lay between the germline ends. The CDR3 contains 11 residues. The germline V gene encodes CDR1 ENHRY and CDR2 SYGVKD. The CDR3 sequence: CATATGSGYTF. The CDR3 coding sequence is TGTGCCACAGCTACAGGATCTGGCTACACCTTC.

The V call is TRBV7-3, the J call TRBJ2-2, with D perhaps matching TRBD2 (6 bases). In germline, CDR1 is SGHTA, CDR2 FQGTGA. The CDR3 consists of 15 residues. V was shortened by 2 bases and J by 4 bases, with 11 bases between the two germline ends. CDR3 region: CASSLQLAGTGELFF. Written as DNA, the CDR3 is TGTGCCAGCAGCTTACAACTAGCCGGCACCGGGGAGCTGTTTTTT.

This clone was counted only a few times. The chain couples TRBV19 to TRBJ1-5; D may be TRBD1 (6 bases). V was clipped by 8 bases and J by 4 bases, with 21 bases between them. The CDR3 length is 16 residues. Germline CDR1 is LNHDA and CDR2 is SQIVND (reference sequence). The CDR3 DNA is TGTGCCAGTTCCGCAGGGGCGGTTCTTAATAATCAGCCCCAGCATTTT. This sequence encodes CASSAGAVLNNQPQHF. Combining the CDR3 with reference TRBV19 and TRBJ1-5 gives the whole variable domain DGGITQSPKYLFRKEGQNVTLSCEQNLNHDAMYWYRQDPGQGLRLIYYSQIVNDFQKGDIAEGYSVSREKKESFPLTVTSAQKNPTAFYLCASSAGAVLNNQPQHFGDGTRLSIL.

V usage is TRBV4-2 and J usage is TRBJ1-6, with 8 bases matching TRBD1. Per germline, CDR1 LGHNA and CDR2 YNFKEQ. J lost 7 bases, V lost 2 bases, and 10 bases had no gene match. The CDR3 consists of 17 residues. The CDR3 spells CASSQSSMAGGNSPLHF. The CDR3 bases are TGTGCCAGCAGCCAATCCTCCATGGCAGGGGGCAATTCACCCCTCCACTTT.

The sample holds one count of this clone. The CDR3 DNA follows: TGTGCCAGCAGCTTAGATCGTTTGGGGGACAGGGGCCTCACCTACGAGCAGTACTTC. This encodes CASSLDRLGDRGLTYEQYF. V gene TRBV11-2 combines with J gene TRBJ2-5, with 10 bases aligning to TRBD1. The end of the DNA aligns better with TRBJ2-7, so the J call may be wrong. CDR3 length: 19 amino acids. Germline V lookup: CDR1 SGHAT, CDR2 FQNNGV.

J is TRBJ2-3 and V is TRBV10-3, with 8 bases matching TRBD2. Looked up from germline, CDR1 is ENHRY and CDR2 is SYGVKD. With 6 bases clipped from V and 5 bases from J, the junction kept 16 bases outside the gene matches. This CDR3 region has 17 residues. The CDR3 here is CAIRTLAPGGHGDTQYF. DNA for the CDR3: TGTGCCATCAGGACGCTAGCTCCGGGAGGGCATGGAGATACGCAGTATTTT.

The genes are TRBV7-2 and TRBJ2-1; TRBD2 aligns across 12 bases. Germline CDR1 is SGHTA and CDR2 is FQGNSA. This CDR3 has 17 residues. Losses at the gene ends were 0 bases for V and 5 bases for J; bases not matched to a gene: 5. CDR3 in amino acids: CASSLALAGGLNNEQFF. The CDR3 DNA follows: TGTGCCAGCAGCTTAGCCCTAGCGGGGGGGCTTAACAATGAGCAGTTCTTC.

For the CDR3, the DNA is TGTGCCAGCAGCAAAGGGCAGGGGGTCCCTTCCGCTCCCTACGAGCAGTACTTC. This translates into CASSKGQGVPSAPYEQYF. The J gene is TRBJ2-7, the V gene TRBV21-1; the table gives TRBD1 as D, unverified against the DNA. TRBV21-1 is flagged as a pseudogene. The length of the CDR3 is 18 residues.

This clone was seen once. The chain combines TRBV30 with TRBJ1-3, with D possibly being TRBD1 (6 bases). The V gene's germline CDR1 is GTSNPN and CDR2 SVGIG (reference sequence). V was trimmed by 6 bases and J by 0 bases, leaving 15 bases between them. The CDR3 loop spans 15 amino acids. The CDR3 reads CACQYGQFSGNTIYF. The CDR3 DNA is TGTGCCTGTCAGTACGGACAGTTCTCTGGAAACACCATATATTTT.

This clone occurred a few times. This specimen includes other DNA sequences encoding the same CDR3. This chain links TRBV2 with TRBJ2-7, with 8 bases identical to TRBD1. The germline V gene has CDR1 SNHLY and CDR2 FYNNEI. The V gene end was trimmed by 6 bases and the J gene end by 3 bases; junction bases not matched to a gene: 1. The CDR3 spans 12 residues. The CDR3 sequence: CASSGQGYEQYF. The CDR3 nucleotides read TGTGCCAGCAGCGGACAGGGCTACGAGCAGTACTTC.

The chain recombines TRBV7-7 with TRBJ2-1; a possible D gene is TRBD2 (7 bases). Trimming took 2 bases from V and 6 from J, leaving 14 bases between them. The length of the CDR3 is 15 residues. The germline V gene encodes CDR1 SSHAT and CDR2 FNYEAQ (reference sequence). CDR3 protein: CASSLNRGASNEQFF. The CDR3 nucleotides are TGTGCCAGCAGCTTAAACCGGGGGGCCAGCAATGAGCAGTTCTTC.

The V call is TRBV19, the J call TRBJ2-1; 9 nucleotides match TRBD1. Germline V gene data show CDR1 as LNHDA and CDR2 as SQIVND (reference sequence). J lost 7 bases, V lost 9 bases, and 7 bases had no gene match. This CDR3 region has 13 residues. CDR3 region: CASSGTGRNEQFF. CDR3 nucleotide sequence: TGTGCCAGCTCCGGGACAGGGCGTAATGAGCAGTTCTTC.

The V call is TRBV9, the J call TRBJ1-1, with D uncertain. The CDR3 runs 14 residues. Trimming removed 4 bases from V and 4 bases from J, with 14 bases in between. Germline assignment: CDR1 SGDLS and CDR2 YYNGEE. The CDR3 sequence: CASSSVGGVTEAFF. The DNA of the CDR3 is TGTGCCAGCAGCTCCGTTGGAGGTGTCACTGAAGCTTTCTTT. Supplemented by reference TRBV9 and TRBJ1-1, the full variable domain reads DSGVTQTPKHLITATGQRVTLRCSPRSGDLSVYWYQQSLDQGLQFLIQYYNGEERAKGNILERFSAQQFPDLHSELNLSSLELGDSALYFCASSSVGGVTEAFFGQGTRLTVV.

The rearrangement joins TRBV2 to TRBJ2-7; 7 bases match TRBD1. The CDR3 is 12 amino acids. Germline CDR1 and CDR2: SNHLY and FYNNEI. The V and J ends lost 4 bases and 6 bases, in that order; junction bases with no gene match: 3. CDR3 sequence (DNA): TGTGCCAGCAGTGGGGACAGCGGCGAGCAGTACTTC. It specifies CASSGDSGEQYF.

The chain combines TRBV30 with TRBJ1-2; weak D call: TRBD1 (6 bases). This CDR3 spans 13 amino acids. CDR1 and CDR2 from the germline V gene are GTSNPN and SVGIG (reference sequence). Between the trimmed V and J ends, which lost 2 bases and 5 bases, there was a span of 12 bases. DNA of the CDR3: TGTGCCTGGAGTCGGACAGTATCTTATGGCTACACCTTC. Protein product: CAWSRTVSYGYTF.